This paragraph reports one TCR beta chain. Repertoires were generated with immunoSEQ multiplex PCR, while TCRdb's copy carries only in-frame clones and drops some. The sample has about 32,000 clones, about nine tenths seen once. The sample originates from a study of T cell changes during pregnancy in multiple sclerosis. CDR1 and CDR2 from the germline V gene are LNHDA and SQIVND (reference sequence). V lost 3 bases and J lost 8, with 10 bases in between. The CDR3 covers 12 residues. The chain links TRBV19 to TRBJ1-1; weak D call: TRBD1 (5 bases). The material was CD8+ T cells from peripheral blood mononuclear cells, obtained in the first trimester of pregnancy. The receptor was isolated from a female donor with multiple sclerosis, enrolled in a pregnancy study. CDR3 residues: CASSIVGGEAFF. The CDR3 DNA reads as TGTGCCAGTAGTATCGTGGGGGGGGAAGCTTTCTTT.